Listed below are T cell receptor beta chains from one sample, sequenced in a study of CD8+ T cells in alopecia areata. TCRdb keeps only in-frame clones here, not all; method: immunoSEQ multiplex PCR. Of approximately 150,000 clones listed, around 47% are singletons. The sample comprised CD4+ T cells sorted from blood. The receptor source for this set is a human donor with alopecia areata. The CDR3 runs from the conserved cysteine through the conserved F or W. D genes are given only for firm matches. Some rows have no size entry. The others give once, few or many, or a class for an expanded clone.

j_gene	d_gene	v_gene	abundance	CDR3nt	CDR3aa
TRBJ2-1	NA	TRBV5-6	NA	TGTGCCAGCAGCTTTCCAGGGAACAAGAATGAGCAGTTCTTC	CASSFPGNKNEQFF
TRBJ2-1	TRBD1	TRBV5-1	NA	TGCGCCAGCAGCCCTTACTCGGACAGGGCGTCCTACAATGAGCAGTTCTTC	CASSPYSDRASYNEQFF
TRBJ2-5	NA	TRBV2	NA	TGTGCCAGCAGTGGGGATTTGGGGCAAGAGACCCAGTACTTC	CASSGDLGQETQYF
TRBJ1-1	NA	TRBV29-1	NA	TGCAGCGTTCCCATGGAGGGGAACACTGAAGCTTTCTTT	CSVPMEGNTEAFF
TRBJ1-1	NA	TRBV28	few	TGTGCCACTCTACAGGGAGGCACTGAAGCTTTCTTT	CATLQGGTEAFF
TRBJ2-3	NA	TRBV30	NA	TGTGCCTGGAGTATAGGGCCCCCGGATACGCAGTATTTT	CAWSIGPPDTQYF
TRBJ2-1	NA	TRBV29-1	NA	TGCAGCGTTCGTTGGGTCAATGAGCAGTTCTTC	CSVRWVNEQFF
TRBJ2-5	TRBD2	TRBV4-1	once	TGCGCCAGCAGCCAAAGGACTAGCGGGAGAACAGAGACCCAGTACTTC	CASSQRTSGRTETQYF
TRBJ2-1	TRBD2	TRBV4-1	NA	TGCGCCAGCAGCCAAGAAGGACTAGCGACCTACAATGAGCAGTTCTTC	CASSQEGLATYNEQFF
TRBJ2-1	TRBD2	TRBV5-6	few	TGTGCCAGCAGCCGGACTAGCGGGAGAGGTGAGCAGTTCTTC	CASSRTSGRGEQFF
TRBJ2-6	TRBD1	TRBV5-1	NA	TGCGCCAGCAGCTTAGGACAGGGTCTCTCTGGGGCCAACGTCCTGACTTTC	CASSLGQGLSGANVLTF
TRBJ2-1	TRBD2	TRBV29-1	NA	TGCAGCGTTGAAGTTGTGGCTAGCGGGAGGTCCTACAATGAGCAGTTCTTC	CSVEVVASGRSYNEQFF
TRBJ2-3	TRBD1	TRBV5-4	NA	TGTGCCAGCAGCTCCCCGACAGGGACAGATACGCAGTATTTT	CASSSPTGTDTQYF
TRBJ2-1	NA	TRBV28	NA	TGTGCCAGCAGAAAGAGCGGGACAGAGCAGTTCTTC	CASRKSGTEQFF
TRBJ1-1	NA	TRBV14	NA	TGTGCCAGCAGCCTTCAGGAGAACACTGAAGCTTTCTTT	CASSLQENTEAFF
TRBJ2-1	NA	TRBV29-1	few	TGCAGCGTTGATTGGTACAATGAGCAGTTCTTC	CSVDWYNEQFF
TRBJ2-5	NA	TRBV7-3	NA	TGTGCCAGCAGCTCGACAAATGTGGGAGAGACCCAGTACTTC	CASSSTNVGETQYF
TRBJ1-1	TRBD1	TRBV18	few	TGTGCCAGCTCGACCCCGGCCGACAGGGTAATTATTCGGGAAGCTTTCTTT	CASSTPADRVIIREAFF
TRBJ2-1	NA	TRBV9	NA	TGTGCCAGCAGCGTAGAAGGGCAGCGGAGGCCCCAGAATGAGCAGTTCTTC	CASSVEGQRRPQNEQFF
TRBJ2-2	NA	TRBV27	few	TGTGCCAGCAGTTACACGACACACGGGAACACCGGGGAGCTGTTTTTT	CASSYTTHGNTGELFF